The clone carrying this TCR beta chain came up a few times. V shed 4 bases and J shed 7 bases, with 10 bases lying between them. CDR3 size: 11 residues. The germline gives CDR1 GTSNPN, CDR2 SVGIG (reference sequence). The sample comes from a study of T cell changes during pregnancy in multiple sclerosis. Sequenced by immunoSEQ multiplex PCR; TCRdb stores in-frame clones only, minus some. The sample lists around 100,000 clones; around 92% were seen once. This chain uses TRBV30 with TRBJ1-1; D is possibly TRBD1 (5 bases). Specimen: peripheral blood, collected after pregnancy. The receptor's source is a female donor with multiple sclerosis, enrolled in a pregnancy study. CDR3 in amino acids: CAWMGGGEAFF. CDR3 nucleotides: TGTGCCTGGATGGGGGGGGGTGAAGCTTTCTTT.